The 31 T cell receptor beta chains given below trace back to one sample, sequenced in a study of T cell repertoires in cytomegalovirus infection. Their specific antigens are unknown. TCRdb processed the reads anew with MiXCR; each CDR3 protein has one entry. The repertoire includes under 150,000 distinct CDR3 sequences, about 30% of them detected once, and around two fifths sits in the top ten. Sequences were derived from CD8+ T cells from cultured PBMCs, sampled from culture after CMV antigen stimulation. The receptors shown here come from a human donor in good health (CMV status not recorded). Some clones in this sample may be carry-over from other donors' samples.

In its sample, this clonotype was seen a few times. This chain uses TRBV28 with TRBJ2-7; 7 positions agree with TRBD1. CDR1 MDHEN and CDR2 SYDVKM come from the germline V gene. With 6 bases clipped from V and 2 bases from J, the junction kept 7 bases outside the gene matches. CDR3 length equals 14 residues. The CDR3 region is CASRSRDRPYEQYF. The CDR3 nucleotides are TGTGCCAGCAGAAGCCGGGACAGACCCTACGAGCAGTACTTC.

The genes are TRBV6-2 or TRBV6-3 and TRBJ2-7, with 8 bases that match TRBD1. This CDR3 has 15 amino acids. The germline V gene has CDR1 MNHEY and CDR2 SVGEGT. Trimming took 6 bases from V and 6 from J; bases not matched to a gene: 13. The DNA of the CDR3 is TGTGCCAGCAGACAGTGGGGACAGGCCTTAGGCGAGCAGTACTTC. It specifies CASRQWGQALGEQYF.

The chain employs TRBV29-1 and TRBJ1-1; possible D gene TRBD1, 6 bases. V dropped 2 bases and J dropped 1 base, with 11 bases sitting between them. Per the germline V gene, CDR1 is SQVTM and CDR2 is ANQGSEA. The CDR3 covers 14 residues. The CDR3: CSVEPRTANTEAFF. DNA for the CDR3: TGCAGCGTTGAACCCCGGACAGCGAACACTGAAGCTTTCTTT. Using reference TRBV29-1 and TRBJ1-1 for the parts outside the CDR3, the full variable domain is SAVISQKPSRDICQRGTSLTIQCQVDSQVTMMFWYRQQPGQSLTLIATANQGSEATYESGFVIDKFPISRPNLTFSTLTVSNMSPEDSSIYLCSVEPRTANTEAFFGQGTRLTVV.

Many counts were recorded for this clonotype. The V gene is TRBV12-3 or TRBV12-4, the J gene TRBJ1-2; the D gene is possibly TRBD1 (5 bases). The CDR3 contains 12 residues. Trimming cost V 5 bases and J 4 bases, with 8 bases left between them. CDR3 sequence: CASSADSYGYTF. CDR3 bases: TGTGCCAGCAGTGCCGACAGCTATGGCTACACCTTC.

The CDR3 loop reads CASSRPSGSGEQYF. The CDR3 bases are TGTGCCAGCAGCCGCCCTAGCGGGTCGGGCGAGCAGTACTTC. This sequence joins TRBV7-9 and TRBJ2-7, with TRBD2 identical over 8 bases. This CDR3 has 14 residues. V shed 5 bases, J shed 6 bases, and the junction held 9 bases outside the gene matches. The germline V gene has CDR1 SEHNR and CDR2 FQNEAQ (reference sequence).

This clonotype was seen more than once but under ten times. The chain combines TRBV7-3 with TRBJ2-3, with a possible D match to TRBD2 (6 bases). This CDR3 is built from 17 residues. V was shortened by 3 bases and J by 1 base, with 17 bases between the two germline ends. Looked up from germline, CDR1 is SGHTA and CDR2 is FQGTGA. CDR3 protein: CASSLGGGERGTDTQYF. Here the CDR3 DNA reads TGTGCCAGCAGCTTGGGGGGAGGCGAGCGGGGCACAGATACGCAGTATTTT. The variable domain in full, completed from reference TRBV7-3 and TRBJ2-3, reads GAGVSQTPSNKVTEKGKYVELRCDPISGHTALYWYRQSLGQGPEFLIYFQGTGAADDSGLPNDRFFAVRPEGSVSTLKIQRTERGDSAVYLCASSLGGGERGTDTQYFGPGTRLTVL.

This sequence joins TRBV4-2 and TRBJ2-1; D may be TRBD2 (6 bases). This CDR3 has 17 amino acids. V was clipped by 0 bases and J by 1 base, with 13 bases between them. CDR1 is LGHNA and CDR2 is YNFKEQ in the germline V gene. DNA of the CDR3: TGTGCCAGCAGCCAAGATCAAGGTGCGGGATCCTACAATGAGCAGTTCTTC. Translating gives CASSQDQGAGSYNEQFF.

The genes are TRBV7-8 and TRBJ2-7; 8 nucleotides agree with TRBD2. V gave up 5 bases and J gave up 3 bases; unmatched junction bases: 12. Per the germline V gene, CDR1 is SGHVS and CDR2 is FQNEAQ. CDR3 length: 16 amino acids. Here the CDR3 DNA reads TGTGCCAGCAGCCCTTTCCTGGCGGGGGGCATCTACGAGCAGTACTTC. Protein sequence: CASSPFLAGGIYEQYF.

In this sample, this clonotype turned up a few times. The rearrangement joins TRBV5-6 to TRBJ2-5; D is unclear. This CDR3 is 15 amino acids long. Germline CDR1 and CDR2: SGHDT and YYEEEE. The ends were cut back, 1 base at V and 2 bases at J, with 12 bases in the middle. The CDR3 bases are TGTGCCAGCAGCTTGTTGCAAAAAGGGCAAGAGACCCAGTACTTC. Amino acids: CASSLLQKGQETQYF.

This clonotype has only a few counts. This chain joins TRBV7-6 and TRBJ1-1; 7 bases line up with TRBD1. Germline V gene data show CDR1 as SGHVS and CDR2 as FNYEAQ. The trim removed 5 bases at V and 0 bases at J, leaving 12 bases unmatched. There are 17 residues in the CDR3. The CDR3 nucleotides are TGTGCCAGCAGCGGGCCCCAAGAGACAGGGATGAACACTGAAGCTTTCTTT. It specifies CASSGPQETGMNTEAFF. The whole variable domain, remainder taken from reference TRBV7-6 and TRBJ1-1, is GAGVSQSPRYKVTKRGQDVALRCDPISGHVSLYWYRQALGQGPEFLTYFNYEAQQDKSGLPNDRFSAERPEGSISTLTIQRTEQRDSAMYRCASSGPQETGMNTEAFFGQGTRLTVV.

The CDR3 reads CSARGMLSHEQFF. CDR3 nucleotide sequence: TGCAGTGCTAGAGGAATGCTATCCCATGAGCAGTTCTTC. The chain combines TRBV20-1 with TRBJ2-1; D is uncertain. Germline V gene lookup returns CDR1 DFQATT and CDR2 SNEGSKA (reference sequence). V was cut by 1 base and J by 8 bases, with 12 bases left in between. The CDR3 covers 13 residues.

The rearrangement links TRBV5-4 to TRBJ2-3; D gene unclear. This CDR3 region has 15 residues. V dropped 0 bases and J dropped 0 bases, with 8 bases sitting between them. Germline CDR1 is SGHNT and CDR2 is YYREEE (reference sequence). The CDR3 DNA is TGTGCCAGCAGCTTGGGGGCAGGTAGCACAGATACGCAGTATTTT. It encodes CASSLGAGSTDTQYF.

This chain connects TRBV7-8 to TRBJ1-5, with D possibly matching TRBD1 (5 bases). This CDR3 is built from 14 residues. Germline V gives CDR1 SGHVS, CDR2 FQNEAQ. V lost 3 bases and J lost 1, with 7 bases in between. Here the CDR3 reads CASSLTDSNQPQHF. The CDR3 DNA sequence: TGTGCCAGCAGCTTGACAGACAGCAATCAGCCCCAGCATTTT.

V gene TRBV7-2 combines with J gene TRBJ1-2; 7 nucleotides agree with TRBD1. V trimming: 1 base; J trimming: 4 bases; junction bases outside the gene matches: 3. This CDR3 is built from 14 residues. CDR1 is SGHTA and CDR2 is FQGNSA in the germline V gene. The CDR3, as DNA: TGTGCCAGCAGCTTAGGAGGGGGCAGCTATGGCTACACCTTC. Translating it yields CASSLGGGSYGYTF.

This chain connects TRBV11-2 to TRBJ2-1; maybe TRBD2 (6 bases). The germline gives CDR1 SGHAT, CDR2 FQNNGV. CDR3 length equals 14 residues. The V end was cut by 7 bases, the J end by 4 bases, with 14 bases between. The CDR3 loop reads CASTTGRGYNEQFF. The CDR3 bases are TGTGCCAGCACCACCGGGCGGGGTTACAATGAGCAGTTCTTC.

The table lists this clonotype with a few counts. The chain couples TRBV7-9 to TRBJ2-1, with TRBD2 as a possible D gene (7 bases). V was clipped by 7 bases and J by 9 bases, with 22 bases between them. This CDR3 region has 15 residues. The germline gives CDR1 SEHNR, CDR2 FQNEAQ (reference sequence). In nucleotides, the CDR3 is TGTGCCAGCAATCCTTGGGGGGGGGCCGCCGCTGAGCAGTTCTTC. Translation gives CASNPWGGAAAEQFF. Combining the CDR3 with reference TRBV7-9 and TRBJ2-1 gives the whole variable domain DTGVSQNPRHKITKRGQNVTFRCDPISEHNRLYWYRQTLGQGPEFLTYFQNEAQLEKSRLLSDRFSAERPKGSFSTLEIQRTEQGDSAMYLCASNPWGGAAAEQFFGPGTRLTVL.

This rearrangement joins TRBV4-1 to TRBJ2-1, with D unclear. The CDR3 sequence is 14 residues long. CDR1 and CDR2 (germline): MGHRA, YSYEKL. Deletions cut 4 bases from V and 5 bases from J, with 12 bases between. The CDR3 spells CASSPRTNNNEQFF. DNA for the CDR3: TGCGCCAGCAGCCCACGGACCAACAACAATGAGCAGTTCTTC.

The rearrangement joins TRBV19 to TRBJ2-1, with D perhaps TRBD1 or TRBD2 (5 bases each). The CDR3 totals 13 residues. The V end lost 6 bases, the J end lost 5 bases, and 11 bases lay between the germline ends. The germline gives CDR1 LNHDA, CDR2 SQIVND (reference sequence). CDR3 coding DNA: TGTGCCAGTAGAACTGGGACCGACAATGAGCAGTTCTTC. This encodes CASRTGTDNEQFF.

This chain connects TRBV11-2 to TRBJ2-7; TRBD2 matches 11 bases. Germline V CDR1 and CDR2: SGHAT, FQNNGV. The CDR3 runs to 16 residues. With V trimmed by 5 bases and J by 3 bases, 9 bases remained unmatched. The CDR3 sequence: CASSITSGGLIYEQYF. The CDR3 DNA is TGTGCCAGCAGCATTACTAGCGGGGGTTTGATCTACGAGCAGTACTTC.

The sample holds a few counts of this clonotype. The chain recombines TRBV7-6 with TRBJ2-7; either TRBD1 or TRBD2 may fit D (5 bases each). The V and J ends lost 3 bases and 3 bases respectively, with 18 bases between them. This CDR3 comprises 16 residues. The germline CDR1 and CDR2 sequences are SGHVS and FNYEAQ. The DNA for the CDR3 is TGTGCCAGCAGCTTGTCCGGGACCGCCCCGGGCTACGAGCAGTACTTC. Amino acid sequence: CASSLSGTAPGYEQYF. Complete variable domain (other parts from reference TRBV7-6 and TRBJ2-7): GAGVSQSPRYKVTKRGQDVALRCDPISGHVSLYWYRQALGQGPEFLTYFNYEAQQDKSGLPNDRFSAERPEGSISTLTIQRTEQRDSAMYRCASSLSGTAPGYEQYFGPGTRLTVT.

V and J are TRBV10-3 and TRBJ1-1; D not resolved. V shed 8 bases and J shed 6 bases, with 10 bases lying between them. In germline, CDR1 is ENHRY, CDR2 SYGVKD. The CDR3 is made up of 11 amino acids. CDR3 bases: TGTGCCATCGGGGAACAAGCTGAAGCTTTCTTT. This gives the protein CAIGEQAEAFF.

A few counts support this clonotype. The CDR3 sequence is CASSFGTGNGYTF. The DNA for the CDR3 is TGTGCCAGCAGTTTCGGGACAGGGAATGGCTACACCTTC. The chain has TRBV12-3 or TRBV12-4 and TRBJ1-2, with TRBD1 matching 9 bases. This CDR3 is built from 13 residues. The junction had 2 bases not matched to a gene; V was cut back by 3 bases and J by 6 bases.

This clonotype has only a few counts. The V call is TRBV7-8, the J call TRBJ1-2; D is perhaps TRBD1 (6 bases). The germline V gene encodes CDR1 SGHVS and CDR2 FQNEAQ. The CDR3 loop spans 15 amino acids. V lost 5 bases and J 4 bases, leaving 17 bases between the germline ends. For the CDR3, the DNA is TGTGCCAGCAGCGCCTCCGGGACAACACTCTATGGCTACACCTTC. It encodes CASSASGTTLYGYTF.

The table lists this clonotype with many counts. The V call is TRBV7-3, the J call TRBJ2-2, with D possibly being TRBD1 or TRBD2 (5 bases each). V was shortened by 0 bases and J by 8 bases, with 10 bases between the two germline ends. Per germline, CDR1 SGHTA and CDR2 FQGTGA. This CDR3 spans 14 amino acids. The CDR3 DNA is TGTGCCAGCAGCTTAACCGAGGGGATGGGGGAGCTGTTTTTT. As protein: CASSLTEGMGELFF. The variable domain in full, with the rest retrieved from reference TRBV7-3 and TRBJ2-2, is GAGVSQTPSNKVTEKGKYVELRCDPISGHTALYWYRQSLGQGPEFLIYFQGTGAADDSGLPNDRFFAVRPEGSVSTLKIQRTERGDSAVYLCASSLTEGMGELFFGEGSRLTVL.

The chain has TRBV4-3 and TRBJ2-1, with a weak D call TRBD2 (6 bases). There are 17 residues in the CDR3. Germline values: CDR1 LGHNA, CDR2 YSLEER. The V end was cut by 1 base, the J end by 0 bases, with 13 bases between. The CDR3 DNA follows: TGCGCCAGCAGCCAAGGGTTCGCGGGAACCTCCTACAATGAGCAGTTCTTC. It encodes CASSQGFAGTSYNEQFF.

There are many counts of this clonotype. The chain couples TRBV7-2 to TRBJ2-1, with 7 bases aligning to TRBD2. The CDR3 extends over 12 amino acids. J lost 8 bases, V lost 8 bases, and 6 bases had no gene match. Germline lookup yields CDR1 SGHTA and CDR2 FQGNSA. CDR3 in DNA: TGTGCCAGCTCATGGGGAGGGGATGAGCAGTTCTTC. Protein product: CASSWGGDEQFF.

This clonotype was observed a few times. The gene calls are TRBV6-5 and TRBJ2-1; TRBD2 aligns across 8 bases. Germline CDR1 reads MNHEY; CDR2 reads SVGAGI. Unmatched junction bases numbered 4, after V lost 0 bases and J lost 6 bases. CDR3 length equals 15 residues. In DNA, the CDR3 is TGTGCCAGCAGTTACTCTAGCGGGGAGGTCAATGAGCAGTTCTTC. Residues: CASSYSSGEVNEQFF.

In its sample, this clonotype was seen a few times. This chain joins TRBV12-5 and TRBJ2-1; D ambiguous. Germline CDR1 reads LGHNT; CDR2 reads FRNRAP. The length of the CDR3 is 14 residues. V lost 2 bases to trimming and J lost 1 base, with 6 bases between them. The CDR3 nucleotides are TGTGCTAGTGGTTTGAGTGGATCCTACAATGAGCAGTTCTTC. This encodes CASGLSGSYNEQFF.

This clonotype occurred a few times. CDR3 sequence: CASSPNSGGADTQYF. CDR3 nucleotides: TGTGCCAGCAGTCCAAATAGCGGGGGGGCAGATACGCAGTATTTT. This rearrangement joins TRBV28 to TRBJ2-3, with 11 bases aligning to TRBD2. Germline values: CDR1 MDHEN, CDR2 SYDVKM. This CDR3 has 15 amino acids. V lost 5 bases and J lost 4; bases outside the gene matches: 5.

The CDR3 DNA follows: TGTGCCAGCGCTCTCGTGAACCCTGGCTATGGCTACACCTTC. It is translated as CASALVNPGYGYTF. The chain joins TRBV27 to TRBJ1-2; no definite D call. V lost 8 bases to trimming and J lost 4 bases, with 17 bases between them. This CDR3 contains 14 residues. CDR1 and CDR2 from the germline V gene are MNHEY and SMNVEV (reference sequence).

This chain links TRBV5-1 with TRBJ2-7; 8 bases line up with TRBD2. V lost 1 base, J lost 5 bases, and 8 bases stayed unmatched. The CDR3 loop spans 15 amino acids. Germline lookup yields CDR1 SGHRS and CDR2 YFSETQ. The CDR3 protein is CASSLSKRGINEQYF. The DNA for the CDR3 is TGCGCCAGCAGCTTGTCTAAGCGGGGGATAAACGAGCAGTACTTC.